This T cell receptor (beta chain) was found in a study of metastatic and nonmetastatic thyroid tumors. Patients were all untreated before their thyroid surgery. This clone has ten or more counts. The target antigen is unknown. TCRdb reassembled clones from the PCR reads with MiXCR. The sample yields about 92,000 clones, more than 12% seen once. Study-level points and caveats: Reported TCR beta diversity, measured in blood and tumor, was significantly higher for malignant thyroid tumors than for benign nodules.

Trimming at V came to 6 bases and at J to 8 bases, leaving 12 bases not matched to a gene. The CDR3 length is 13 residues. Germline V lookup: CDR1 DFQATT, CDR2 SNEGSKA (reference sequence). The chain has TRBV20-1 and TRBJ2-7; 8 bases align to TRBD1. The TCR originated in a female donor with papillary thyroid cancer or a benign thyroid nodule (not recorded which). Some clones in this sample may be carry-over from other donors' samples. The sample comprised blood. In nucleotides, the CDR3 is TGCAGTGCCTGGTGGGACAGGAATAATAAGCAGTACTTC. It translates to CSAWWDRNNKQYF.